The source of this T cell receptor beta chain is a study of blood T cell repertoires in COVID-19. Across the whole study: Sample material is recorded as cDNA or gDNA derived from T cells, B-cell-depleted T cells, or PBMCs.

CDR3 length: 14 residues. CDR1 LGHDT and CDR2 YNNKEL come from the germline V gene (reference sequence). V lost 3 bases and J lost 6; bases outside the gene matches: 4. Original processing notes: How many nucleated cells were present was estimated from reference gene primer amplification. Using immunoSEQ multiplex PCR, the repertoire was profiled, and TCRdb retains in-frame clones only, with some absent. The V and J calls and clone size were taken over from that table, and D and trimming were inferred from the DNA. The repertoire holds 95,000 to 110,000 clones, with about three quarters as singletons.

V gene TRBV3-1 (or the pseudogene TRBV3-2) combines with J gene TRBJ2-2; 7 nucleotides match TRBD1. The TCR comes from a man aged 70 or older with acute or convalescent COVID-19. The sample consisted of peripheral blood. The CDR3 sequence is CASSQTGSAGELFF. The DNA for the CDR3 is TGTGCCAGCAGCCAGACAGGGTCGGCCGGGGAGCTGTTTTTT.